The clone carrying this TCR beta chain occurred once. Its antigen is as yet unknown. This specimen comes from a study of Ad26.COV2.S vaccination and SARS-CoV-2 variants. Findings and limits, study-wide: Reportedly, after vaccination the spike-specific CD8+ and CD4+ T cell responses displayed substantial breadth. Total responses of T cells may have been underestimated by the analyses of TCR breadth and depth.

This CDR3 contains 14 residues. Germline CDR1 SGHTS, CDR2 YDEGEE. With 0 bases removed from V and 6 bases from J, the gap between germline ends came to 12 bases. Only in-frame clones appear in the TCRdb table, and some are missing; sequencing was by immunoSEQ multiplex PCR. The data contain around 370,000 clones, 90% to 95% of them singletons. The rearrangement joins TRBV5-8 to TRBJ1-1; D unclear. The sequencing here drew on peripheral blood, taken after recovery from COVID-19. The sequence was collected from a human donor who had recovered from COVID-19. The CDR3 sequence is CASSLAGFLAEAFF. The CDR3 DNA follows: TGTGCCAGCAGCTTGGCCGGTTTTCTGGCTGAAGCTTTCTTT.